Shown below are 21 T cell receptor beta chains from a single sample sequenced in a study of T cells in Graves' hyperthyroidism and ophthalmopathy. The investigators amplified TCR beta CDR3 regions from RNA transcripts. A set of HTBI primers served as the primers for a first-round RT-PCR of the TCR CDR3. TCRdb redid the calling of the multiplex PCR reads with MiXCR, one entry per CDR3 protein. The profile shows a few hundred thousand distinct CDR3 sequences, around 21% of them singletons. The sample comprised blood. These receptors all stem from a man between 18 and 29 years old with Graves' hyperthyroidism.

This clonotype was detected many times. The chain joins TRBV9 to TRBJ2-7, with no clear D. The CDR3 loop spans 16 amino acids. Deletions cut 0 bases from V and 4 bases from J, with 17 bases between. CDR1 and CDR2 (germline): SGDLS, YYNGEE. The CDR3 reads CASSVAPSKWVYEQYF. In nucleotides, the CDR3 is TGTGCCAGCAGCGTAGCCCCCTCGAAGTGGGTGTACGAGCAGTACTTC.

This clonotype was counted ten times or more. The CDR3 loop reads CASSEMVVNTEAFF. DNA of the CDR3: TGTGCCAGCAGTGAAATGGTCGTGAACACTGAAGCTTTCTTT. V is TRBV6-1 and J is TRBJ1-1, with no clear D. Trimming pared 2 bases from V and 0 bases from J, leaving 7 bases between. CDR1 and CDR2 from the germline V gene are MNHNS and SASEGT. The CDR3 contains 14 residues.

This clonotype was seen repeatedly, ten times or more. The chain couples TRBV6-8 to TRBJ2-7, with D perhaps matching TRBD1 (5 bases). The germline V gene encodes CDR1 MNHGY and CDR2 SAAAGT. V was shortened by 6 bases and J by 0 bases, with 9 bases between the two germline ends. The CDR3 runs to 13 residues. CDR3 nucleotide sequence: TGTGCCAGCAGCCCGGACATCTCCTACGAGCAGTACTTC. It encodes CASSPDISYEQYF.

This clonotype has a count of ten or more. The rearrangement links TRBV20-1 to TRBJ2-5, with 9 bases that match TRBD1. The trim removed 3 bases at V and 2 bases at J, leaving 7 bases unmatched. Germline-derived CDR1 and CDR2 are DFQATT and SNEGSKA (reference sequence). This CDR3 is 15 amino acids long. In DNA, the CDR3 is TGCAGTGCTAGCCTTCGACAGGGGGTTCAAGAGACCCAGTACTTC. It yields the protein CSASLRQGVQETQYF.

This clonotype was seen many times. The chain uses TRBV12-3 or TRBV12-4 and TRBJ1-3, with 7 bases that match TRBD1. This CDR3 is built from 14 residues. V was clipped by 6 bases and J by 4 bases; unmatched bases: 6. Here the CDR3 reads CASRIQGLGNTIYF. The CDR3 DNA follows: TGTGCCAGCAGGATACAGGGGCTGGGAAACACCATATATTTT.

This clonotype was observed a few times. V usage is TRBV12-3 or TRBV12-4 and J usage is TRBJ1-5; 11 bases fit TRBD1. The CDR3 runs 15 residues. V was clipped by 5 bases and J by 10 bases; unmatched bases: 10. CDR3 in amino acids: CASSPGQGGVLPQHF. In DNA form, the CDR3 reads TGTGCCAGCAGTCCGGGACAGGGGGGGGTTTTACCCCAGCATTTT.

The rearrangement uses TRBV30 and TRBJ2-5; the D is unclear. CDR3 size: 13 residues. The ends were cut back, 0 bases at V and 4 bases at J, with 9 bases in the middle. Per germline, CDR1 GTSNPN and CDR2 SVGIG (reference sequence). The DNA of the CDR3 is TGTGCCTGGAGTGTAGCCGGCCCAGAGACCCAGTACTTC. Translated, it gives CAWSVAGPETQYF.

This clonotype appeared many times. The chain is built from TRBV29-1 and TRBJ1-1, with unresolved D. Per germline, CDR1 SQVTM and CDR2 ANQGSEA. This CDR3 has 11 residues. The V gene lost 0 bases and the J gene lost 5 bases, with 4 bases spanning the gap. CDR3 sequence (DNA): TGCAGCGTTGAAGAGAGGACTGAAGCTTTCTTT. Amino acids: CSVEERTEAFF.

CDR3 protein: CASSYRGRLETQYF. DNA for the CDR3: TGTGCCAGCAGTTACCGGGGTCGGCTGGAGACCCAGTACTTC. V and J are TRBV6-5 and TRBJ2-5; D is perhaps TRBD2 (5 bases). The CDR3 length is 14 residues. Germline V CDR1 and CDR2: MNHEY, SVGAGI. V lost 2 bases and J lost 5, with 12 bases in between.

This clonotype was seen many times. V and J are TRBV28 and TRBJ2-7, with D possibly called TRBD1 or TRBD2 (5 bases each). Trimming stripped 5 bases from V and 0 bases from J, with 17 bases between. The CDR3 sequence is 16 residues long. Germline CDR1 and CDR2: MDHEN and SYDVKM. CDR3 sequence reads: CASSSYPGRFSYEQYF. The CDR3 DNA reads TGTGCCAGCAGTAGTTATCCGGGACGGTTCTCCTACGAGCAGTACTTC.

As to this clonotype: Being one base from a much bigger clone, this may be a read error. The V call is TRBV5-5, the J call TRBJ1-2, with D uncertain. Germline CDR1 SGHKS, CDR2 YYEKEE (reference sequence). The length of the CDR3 is 14 residues. CDR3 DNA sequence: TGTGCCAGCAGCCAAACTCCCGACCTCTATGGCTACGCCTTC. Amino acids: CASSQTPDLYGYAF.

This clonotype was counted between two and nine times. V usage is TRBV28 and J usage is TRBJ2-7, with D possibly called TRBD1 or TRBD2 (6 bases each). The germline gives CDR1 MDHEN, CDR2 SYDVKM. Trimming removed 6 bases from V and 5 bases from J, with 23 bases in between. This CDR3 is built from 16 residues. This CDR3 is CASRNRRVGGGHEQYF. The CDR3 coding sequence is TGTGCCAGCAGGAACCGACGAGTCGGGGGCGGACACGAGCAGTACTTC.

This clonotype was counted ten times or more. V usage is TRBV19 and J usage is TRBJ1-5; D possibly corresponds to TRBD1 (6 bases). Germline V CDR1 and CDR2: LNHDA, SQIVND (reference sequence). Trimming cost V 6 bases and J 6 bases, with 15 bases left between them. This CDR3 has 14 residues. The CDR3 is CASREQGLGQPQHF. CDR3 coding DNA: TGTGCCAGTAGGGAACAGGGCCTCGGTCAGCCCCAGCATTTT. Full variable domain (remainder filled in from reference TRBV19 and TRBJ1-5): DGGITQSPKYLFRKEGQNVTLSCEQNLNHDAMYWYRQDPGQGLRLIYYSQIVNDFQKGDIAEGYSVSREKKESFPLTVTSAQKNPTAFYLCASREQGLGQPQHFGDGTRLSIL.

In this sample, this clonotype turned up many times. The J gene is TRBJ1-1, the V gene TRBV6-1, with D uncertain. CDR3 length equals 14 residues. V lost 1 base and J 0 bases, leaving 6 bases between the germline ends. Germline CDR1 and CDR2: MNHNS and SASEGT. CDR3 residues: CASSEGVMNTEAFF. The CDR3 nucleotides are TGTGCCAGCAGTGAAGGAGTTATGAACACTGAAGCTTTCTTT.

This clonotype came up many times. The V and J genes are TRBV5-1 and TRBJ2-7; perhaps TRBD1 as D (5 bases). The germline V gene has CDR1 SGHRS and CDR2 YFSETQ. V dropped 1 base and J dropped 3 bases, with 8 bases sitting between them. This CDR3 has 13 amino acids. The CDR3 DNA reads TGCGCCAGCAGCTTGCGCCAGGGCTACGAGCAGTACTTC. Translated: CASSLRQGYEQYF.

J is TRBJ2-2 and V is TRBV11-3; TRBD1 agrees at 8 bases. Germline V gives CDR1 SGHNT, CDR2 YENEEA. Trimming at V came to 5 bases and at J to 4 bases, leaving 6 bases not matched to a gene. The CDR3 loop spans 15 amino acids. The CDR3 region has the DNA TGTGCCAGCAGCCCGCGGGACAGGCCCACCGGGGAGCTGTTTTTT. Its translation: CASSPRDRPTGELFF.

This clonotype occurred many times. V and J are TRBV12-3 or TRBV12-4 and TRBJ2-3; unclear D gene. V lost 5 bases and J 6 bases, leaving 21 bases between the germline ends. The CDR3 totals 16 residues. As DNA, the CDR3 is TGTGCCAGCAGTAAACAGACCGGCCTGAAAGAGGATACGCAGTATTTT. It translates to CASSKQTGLKEDTQYF.

This clonotype has a handful of counts. The gene calls are TRBV13 and TRBJ2-7; either TRBD1 or TRBD2 may supply D (5 bases each). The CDR3 contains 12 residues. The germline V gene encodes CDR1 PRHDT and CDR2 FYEKMQ (reference sequence). Trimming left V 5 bases short and J 9 bases short, with 14 bases between. The CDR3 region is CASSPGPARQYF. The CDR3 DNA sequence: TGTGCCAGCAGCCCGGGGCCCGCACGGCAGTACTTC.

This clonotype occurred many times. This sequence joins TRBV6-5 and TRBJ1-1, with D possibly being TRBD1 (6 bases). There are 14 residues in the CDR3. Trimming removed 7 bases from V and 4 bases from J, with 16 bases in between. Germline V lookup: CDR1 MNHEY, CDR2 SVGAGI. Here the CDR3 reads CASNVRTGSTEAFF. The DNA of the CDR3 is TGTGCCAGCAACGTTCGCACAGGGAGCACTGAAGCTTTCTTT.

This clonotype appeared a few times. The chain combines TRBV28 with TRBJ2-2; D gene uncertain. Deletions cut 5 bases from V and 0 bases from J, with 10 bases between. CDR1 is MDHEN, CDR2 SYDVKM, per germline. The CDR3 extends over 15 amino acids. CDR3 in amino acids: CASSPNSPNTGELFF. The CDR3 nucleotides read TGTGCCAGCAGTCCAAATAGTCCGAACACCGGGGAGCTGTTTTTT.

This clonotype was observed a few times. The chain carries TRBV4-1 and TRBJ2-7; 7 bases match TRBD1. Germline V gene lookup returns CDR1 MGHRA and CDR2 YSYEKL. The V segment lost 0 bases and the J segment 2 bases; nucleotides outside the gene matches: 4. The CDR3 spans 15 residues. As DNA, the CDR3 is TGCGCCAGCAGCCAAGAGACAGGGTTCACCTACGAGCAGTACTTC. Residues: CASSQETGFTYEQYF.